Presented here are 24 T cell receptor beta chains from one specimen sequenced in a study of tumor-infiltrating T cells and Merkel cell polyomavirus. Study as a whole: The study examined CD8+ T cells specific for the Merkel cell polyomavirus KLL epitope.

Only in-frame clones appear in the TCRdb table, and some are missing; sequencing was by immunoSEQ multiplex PCR. The data hold under 30,000 clones, with nearly 90% observed a single time. Immunohistochemistry showed robust Merkel cell polyomavirus Large T antigen staining in every patient's tumor. Source material: lymph node tissue. Every receptor here comes from a man aged 50 to 59 with Merkel cell carcinoma.

The chain joins TRBV27 to TRBJ2-7, with 8 nucleotides matching TRBD2. The CDR3 is 14 amino acids. Germline V gives CDR1 MNHEY, CDR2 SMNVEV (reference sequence). The V gene end was trimmed by 5 bases and the J gene end by 3 bases; junction bases not matched to a gene: 6. CDR3 region: CASSPTSGVYEQYF. CDR3 in DNA: TGTGCCAGCAGTCCCACTAGCGGAGTCTACGAGCAGTACTTC.

The chain couples TRBV7-9 to TRBJ2-2; TRBD2 aligns across 13 bases. Germline loops: CDR1 SEHNR, CDR2 FQNEAQ (reference sequence). V dropped 1 base and J dropped 4; count of bases not matched to a gene: 0. This CDR3 has 16 residues. Written as DNA, the CDR3 is TGTGCCAGCAGCTTAGGGACTAGCGGGAGCACCGGGGAGCTGTTTTTT. As protein: CASSLGTSGSTGELFF.

The chain combines TRBV11-2 with TRBJ2-3, with 7 nucleotides matching TRBD1. Germline loops: CDR1 SGHAT, CDR2 FQNNGV. The CDR3 is made up of 15 amino acids. V was pared by 0 bases and J by 6 bases, with 6 bases of the junction left unmatched. In DNA form, the CDR3 reads TGTGCCAGCAGCTTAGATGTGCAGGGGGAGGATACGCAGTATTTT. This encodes CASSLDVQGEDTQYF.

The count of this clone is one. J is TRBJ1-2 and V is TRBV6-1; D is undetermined. The CDR3 totals 16 residues. Per the germline V gene, CDR1 is MNHNS and CDR2 is SASEGT. V dropped 3 bases and J dropped 4 bases, with 18 bases sitting between them. This CDR3 reads CASSDSPSEVLYGYTF. CDR3 nucleotides: TGTGCCAGCAGTGATAGTCCGTCAGAGGTCCTCTATGGCTACACCTTC.

This clone was detected once. The chain employs TRBV6-5 and TRBJ2-7, with 12 bases lining up with TRBD2. V gave up 6 bases and J gave up 0 bases; unmatched junction bases: 3. Germline V lookup: CDR1 MNHEY, CDR2 SVGAGI. This CDR3 region has 15 residues. CDR3: CASSLLAGGSYEQYF. The CDR3 DNA follows: TGTGCCAGCAGCCTACTAGCGGGAGGCTCCTACGAGCAGTACTTC.

A note on this clone: At one of its ends the junction is not consistent with the germline gene, which may arise from a read error. The chain is built from TRBV5-4 and TRBJ2-3; 9 bases fit TRBD2. CDR3 size: 15 residues. The V gene's germline CDR1 is SGHNT and CDR2 YYREEE (reference sequence). In DNA form, the CDR3 reads TGTGCCAGCAGTTTACTCGGGACTAGCAGAGATACGCAGTATTTT. It encodes CASSLLGTSRDTQYF.

This chain links TRBV9 with TRBJ1-1; TRBD1 matches at 8 bases. Germline CDR1 SGDLS, CDR2 YYNGEE. The CDR3 covers 14 residues. V lost 3 bases to trimming and J lost 5 bases; unmatched junction nucleotides: 6. The CDR3 DNA reads TGTGCCAGCAGCGCGGACAGGGACCGAACTGAAGCTTTCTTT. Protein product: CASSADRDRTEAFF.

V is TRBV7-2 and J is TRBJ1-6; TRBD1 matches 9 bases. The V segment lost 6 bases and the J segment 7 bases; nucleotides outside the gene matches: 7. Germline CDR1 reads SGHTA; CDR2 reads FQGNSA. The CDR3 runs to 15 residues. The CDR3 coding sequence is TGTGCCAGCAGACCTACGACAGGGGGGAATTCACCCCTCCACTTT. Translation gives CASRPTTGGNSPLHF.

The chain joins TRBV10-3 to TRBJ2-3; 11 bases align to TRBD2. Per germline, CDR1 ENHRY and CDR2 SYGVKD. The ends lost 10 bases at V and 3 bases at J; junction bases unmatched: 6. CDR3 size: 14 residues. CDR3: CAKSRLAGTDTQYF. In nucleotides, the CDR3 is TGTGCCAAATCCCGACTAGCGGGAACAGATACGCAGTATTTT.

The V call is TRBV28, the J call TRBJ1-2; possible D gene TRBD1, 6 bases. V gave up 1 base and J gave up 8 bases, with 17 bases separating them. CDR3 length: 15 amino acids. Germline V CDR1 and CDR2: MDHEN, SYDVKM. The CDR3 protein is CASSLLSKGEAGYTF. The CDR3 nucleotides are TGTGCCAGCAGTTTATTGTCGAAGGGGGAAGCGGGCTACACCTTC.

The chain is built from TRBV9 and TRBJ2-7, with a possible D match to TRBD1 (6 bases). CDR3 size: 15 residues. Germline loops: CDR1 SGDLS, CDR2 YYNGEE. V lost 1 base and J 1 base, leaving 12 bases between the germline ends. The CDR3 bases are TGTGCCAGCAGCGTACAGGGGTACCCTTCCTACGAGCAGTACTTC. Translation: CASSVQGYPSYEQYF.

The chain employs TRBV7-2 and TRBJ2-2; TRBD2 matches at 11 bases. With V trimmed by 7 bases and J by 4 bases, 5 bases remained unmatched. The germline gives CDR1 SGHTA, CDR2 FQGNSA. The CDR3 has 15 amino acids. CDR3 in DNA: TGTGCCAGCAACCGACTAGCGGGAAGCACCGGGGAGCTGTTTTTT. The encoded protein is CASNRLAGSTGELFF.

This chain joins TRBV15 and TRBJ1-1; tentative D call: TRBD1 (5 bases). The CDR3 covers 14 residues. V dropped 1 base and J dropped 1 base, with 7 bases sitting between them. Per germline, CDR1 LNHNV and CDR2 YYDKDF (reference sequence). The CDR3 region is CATSRATGNTEAFF. CDR3 DNA sequence: TGTGCCACCAGCAGAGCTACAGGGAACACTGAAGCTTTCTTT.

The chain has TRBV7-3 and TRBJ2-7; unclear D gene. Germline values: CDR1 SGHTA, CDR2 FQGTGA. The CDR3 covers 13 residues. V shed 5 bases and J shed 4 bases, with 12 bases lying between them. CDR3 in amino acids: CASSPPSLYEQYF. CDR3 nucleotides: TGTGCCAGCAGCCCTCCCTCCCTTTACGAGCAGTACTTC.

This rearrangement joins TRBV19 to TRBJ1-5, with D perhaps matching TRBD1 (5 bases). The V gene lost 4 bases and the J gene lost 2 bases, with 12 bases spanning the gap. This CDR3 has 15 amino acids. Germline V gene data show CDR1 as LNHDA and CDR2 as SQIVND (reference sequence). The CDR3, as DNA: TGTGCCAGTAGTAAATGGGGCTGGGGCAATCAGCCCCAGCATTTT. It is translated as CASSKWGWGNQPQHF. Based on the CDR3 plus reference TRBV19 and TRBJ1-5, the full variable domain is DGGITQSPKYLFRKEGQNVTLSCEQNLNHDAMYWYRQDPGQGLRLIYYSQIVNDFQKGDIAEGYSVSREKKESFPLTVTSAQKNPTAFYLCASSKWGWGNQPQHFGDGTRLSIL.

This clone was observed a single time. The gene calls are TRBV28 and TRBJ1-6; D gene uncertain. Deletions cut 4 bases from V and 10 bases from J, with 8 bases between. The CDR3 loop spans 12 amino acids. The germline gives CDR1 MDHEN, CDR2 SYDVKM. In DNA form, the CDR3 reads TGTGCCAGCAGTTCCCATCCCTCACCCCTCCACTTT. This gives the protein CASSSHPSPLHF.

J is TRBJ2-1 and V is TRBV29-1; no firm D call. The CDR3 is made up of 10 amino acids. Looked up from germline, CDR1 is SQVTM and CDR2 is ANQGSEA. Between the trimmed V and J ends, which lost 4 bases and 4 bases, there was a span of 2 bases. The CDR3 reads CSVAYNEQFF. The CDR3 DNA follows: TGCAGCGTTGCATACAATGAGCAGTTCTTC.

The chain uses TRBV5-1 and TRBJ2-7; 9 bases align to TRBD1. CDR1 and CDR2 from the germline V gene are SGHRS and YFSETQ. The V gene end was trimmed by 5 bases and the J gene end by 4 bases; junction bases not matched to a gene: 4. The CDR3 spans 13 residues. The CDR3 loop reads CASRPGQGYEQYF. Here the CDR3 DNA reads TGCGCCAGCAGACCGGGACAGGGATACGAGCAGTACTTC.

The V and J genes are TRBV10-1 and TRBJ2-7; TRBD2 matches 10 bases. The junction had 9 bases not matched to a gene; V was cut back by 0 bases and J by 4 bases. Germline V gene lookup returns CDR1 WNHNN and CDR2 SYGVQD (reference sequence). The CDR3 consists of 17 residues. The CDR3 loop reads CASSESRASGSIYEQYF. In nucleotides, the CDR3 is TGCGCCAGCAGTGAGTCGCGGGCTAGCGGGAGTATTTACGAGCAGTACTTC.

The rearrangement uses TRBV5-1 and TRBJ2-3, with TRBD1 matching 7 bases. This CDR3 is built from 15 residues. V lost 0 bases to trimming and J lost 5 bases; unmatched junction nucleotides: 6. The germline V gene has CDR1 SGHRS and CDR2 YFSETQ. CDR3 nucleotide sequence: TGCGCCAGCAGCTTGGCTGACAGGGATGGAGATACGCAGTATTTT. As protein: CASSLADRDGDTQYF.

This rearrangement joins TRBV7-2 to TRBJ1-2; D is possibly TRBD1 (6 bases). The CDR3 loop spans 14 amino acids. V was pared by 3 bases and J by 2 bases, with 10 bases between. Looked up from germline, CDR1 is SGHTA and CDR2 is FQGNSA. Here the CDR3 reads CASSFPGQNYGYTF. The CDR3 coding sequence is TGTGCCAGCAGCTTCCCCGGACAGAACTATGGCTACACCTTC.

The chain couples TRBV6-1 to TRBJ2-3; no firm D call. Germline V gene sequence: CDR1 MNHNS, CDR2 SASEGT. This CDR3 is built from 14 residues. Between the trimmed V and J ends, which lost 7 bases and 0 bases, there was a span of 11 bases. The CDR3 region is CASTRRYSTDTQYF. CDR3 sequence (DNA): TGTGCCAGCACGCGGAGATATAGCACAGATACGCAGTATTTT.

Concerning this clone: Its ends do not fully match the called genes, so a read error is possible. The genes are TRBV18 and TRBJ1-2, with TRBD1 matching 7 bases. Per germline, CDR1 KGHSH and CDR2 LQKENI. This CDR3 has 14 residues. The CDR3 sequence is CASSPSTGNYGHTF. The CDR3 DNA sequence: TGTGCCAGCTCACCTTCGACAGGGAACTATGGCCACACCTTC. The full variable domain, with the rest looked up from reference TRBV18 and TRBJ1-2, is NAGVMQNPRHLVRRRGQEARLRCSPMKGHSHVYWYRQLPEEGLKFMVYLQKENIIDESGMPKERFSAEFPKEGPSILRIQQVVRGDSAAYFCASSPSTGNYGHTFGSGTRLTVV.

J is TRBJ2-3 and V is TRBV30, with 9 bases lining up with TRBD2. CDR1 and CDR2 from the germline V gene are GTSNPN and SVGIG (reference sequence). The J segment lost 4 bases and the V segment lost 4 bases, leaving 9 bases of the junction unmatched. This CDR3 contains 15 residues. Here the CDR3 reads CAWNWAGGPADTQYF. For the CDR3, the DNA is TGTGCCTGGAATTGGGCGGGAGGGCCAGCAGATACGCAGTATTTT. The full variable domain, rest sourced from reference TRBV30 and TRBJ2-3, is SQTIHQWPATLVQPVGSPLSLECTVEGTSNPNLYWYRQAAGRGLQLLFYSVGIGQISSEVPQNLSASRPQDRQFILSSKKLLLSDSGFYLCAWNWAGGPADTQYFGPGTRLTVL.